What follows are 10 T cell receptor beta chains derived from one specimen sequenced in a study of monozygotic twins with inflammatory bowel disease. TCRdb re-called the 5' RACE reads, yielding one record per CDR3 amino acid sequence without DNA. The sample totals 200,000 to 250,000 distinct CDR3 sequences. Sequences were obtained from blood. The receptors here all came from a human donor with ulcerative colitis or Crohn's disease, or a healthy co-twin of an affected twin (not recorded which).

J is TRBJ2-3 and V is TRBV5-1; the TRBD1 assignment by TCRdb is unverifiable without DNA. The CDR3 has 15 residues. Germline assignment: CDR1 SGHRS and CDR2 YFSETQ. The CDR3 is CASSFLGAATDTQYF.

The chain is built from TRBV10-3 and TRBJ2-7. The V gene's germline CDR1 is ENHRY and CDR2 SYGVKD. The CDR3 spans 13 residues. The CDR3 region is CAISAESSYEQYF.

V is TRBV18 and J is TRBJ1-5. This CDR3 region has 13 residues. Germline values: CDR1 KGHSH, CDR2 LQKENI. Here the CDR3 reads CASSQGLNQLQHF.

V gene TRBV20-1 combines with J gene TRBJ2-7; absent DNA, TCRdb's TRBD1 call cannot be checked. Germline V lookup: CDR1 DFQATT, CDR2 SNEGSKA (reference sequence). The CDR3 extends over 13 amino acids. The CDR3 protein is CSAARELPYEQYF.

This chain links TRBV5-1 with TRBJ2-2; without DNA, the TCRdb call of TRBD2 cannot be checked. The CDR3 extends over 15 amino acids. The germline V gene has CDR1 SGHRS and CDR2 YFSETQ. The CDR3 reads CASSLLAGAAGELFF.

The chain has TRBV7-9 and TRBJ2-5; the TCRdb D gene call, TRBD2, has no DNA to confirm it. Germline V gene lookup returns CDR1 SEHNR and CDR2 FQNEAQ (reference sequence). The CDR3 consists of 15 residues. The CDR3: CASSRLLVAIETQYF.

J is TRBJ2-3 and V is TRBV11-2; with no DNA, the TCRdb D assignment of TRBD2 cannot be verified. CDR1 and CDR2 from the germline V gene are SGHAT and FQNNGV. The CDR3 runs 15 residues. CDR3: CASSSIAAGTDTQYF.

This chain uses TRBV20-1 with TRBJ2-7. The CDR3 length is 15 residues. Germline assignment: CDR1 DFQATT and CDR2 SNEGSKA (reference sequence). This CDR3 is CSARSDRTRKYEQYF.

The chain joins TRBV7-9 to TRBJ2-3; TCRdb's D gene call, TRBD1, goes unchecked for lack of DNA. This CDR3 comprises 16 residues. Germline CDR1 SEHNR, CDR2 FQNEAQ (reference sequence). The CDR3 protein is CASSLEGTGEADTQYF.

The V call is TRBV18, the J call TRBJ2-1; TCRdb's D call of TRBD1 is untestable without DNA. The CDR3 contains 12 residues. CDR1 is KGHSH and CDR2 is LQKENI in the germline V gene. The CDR3: CASSLQGSEQFF.